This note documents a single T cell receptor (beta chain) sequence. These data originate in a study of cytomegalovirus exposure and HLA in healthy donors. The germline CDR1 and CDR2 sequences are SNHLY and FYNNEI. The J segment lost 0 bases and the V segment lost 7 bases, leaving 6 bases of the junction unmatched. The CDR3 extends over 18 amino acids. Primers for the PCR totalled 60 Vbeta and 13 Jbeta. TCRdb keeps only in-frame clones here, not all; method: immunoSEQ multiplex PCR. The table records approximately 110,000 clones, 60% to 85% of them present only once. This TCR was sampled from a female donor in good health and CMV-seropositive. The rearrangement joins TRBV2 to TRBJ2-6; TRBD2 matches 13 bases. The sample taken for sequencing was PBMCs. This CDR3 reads CASTWTSGGSSGANVLTF. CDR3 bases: TGTGCCAGCACCTGGACTAGCGGGGGATCCTCTGGGGCCAACGTCCTGACTTTC.